This TCR beta chain was sequenced in a study of STAT3 mutations in large granular lymphocyte leukemia. Overall study: Immunosuppressive therapy was given to more than half of T-LGLL patients.

Average productive template count per sample was 40,000 to 45,000. Some clones are missing from TCRdb's copy, which holds only in-frame ones; the method was immunoSEQ multiplex PCR. The table has some 7,200 clones, 70% to 80% seen once. CDR3 size: 14 residues. From germline, CDR1 is SGHRS and CDR2 YFSETQ. J lost 3 bases, V lost 3 bases, and 3 bases had no gene match. In the case of this clone: Its antigen is unidentified.

Study-level points and caveats: In T-cell large granular lymphocyte leukemia, about half of patients showed multiple immunodominant subclonotypes. Variable sampling intervals and differing treatment regimens complicated linking therapy response to TCR clonal burden changes. TCR clonotype switching after therapy occurred in about 30% of the 18 patients.

The clonotype was recovered from a woman in her forties with T-cell large granular lymphocyte leukemia. Some clones in this sample may be carry-over from other donors' samples. The sample taken for sequencing was peripheral blood mononuclear cells. The chain links TRBV5-1 to TRBJ2-7, with 10 bases aligning to TRBD2. The CDR3 reads CASSYSGGDYEQYF. As DNA, the CDR3 is TGCGCCAGCAGCTACAGCGGGGGGGACTACGAGCAGTACTTC.